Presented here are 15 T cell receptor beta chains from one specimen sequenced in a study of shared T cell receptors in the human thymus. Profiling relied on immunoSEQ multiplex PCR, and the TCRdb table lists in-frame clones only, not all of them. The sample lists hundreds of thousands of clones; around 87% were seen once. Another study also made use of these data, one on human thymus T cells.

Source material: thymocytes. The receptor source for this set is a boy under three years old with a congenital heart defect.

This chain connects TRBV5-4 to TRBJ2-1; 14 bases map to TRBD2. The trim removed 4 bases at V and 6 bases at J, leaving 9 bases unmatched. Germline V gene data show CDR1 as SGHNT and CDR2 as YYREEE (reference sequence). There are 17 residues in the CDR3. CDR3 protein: CASSGPGLAGEGNEQFF. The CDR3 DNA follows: TGTGCCAGCAGCGGACCGGGACTAGCGGGAGAAGGCAATGAGCAGTTCTTC.

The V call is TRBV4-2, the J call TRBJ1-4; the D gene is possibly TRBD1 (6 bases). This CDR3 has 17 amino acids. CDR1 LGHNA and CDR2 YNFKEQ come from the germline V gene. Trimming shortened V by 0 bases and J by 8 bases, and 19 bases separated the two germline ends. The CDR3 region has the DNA TGTGCCAGCAGCCAAGATCAGCCACAGGGAAAAGGAGAAAAACTGTTTTTT. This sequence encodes CASSQDQPQGKGEKLFF.

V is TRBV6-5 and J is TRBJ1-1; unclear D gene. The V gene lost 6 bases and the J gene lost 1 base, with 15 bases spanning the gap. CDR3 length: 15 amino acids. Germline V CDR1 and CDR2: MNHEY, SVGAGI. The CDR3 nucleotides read TGTGCCAGCAGGGCTCATGCAGTCGAGAACACTGAAGCTTTCTTT. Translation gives CASRAHAVENTEAFF.

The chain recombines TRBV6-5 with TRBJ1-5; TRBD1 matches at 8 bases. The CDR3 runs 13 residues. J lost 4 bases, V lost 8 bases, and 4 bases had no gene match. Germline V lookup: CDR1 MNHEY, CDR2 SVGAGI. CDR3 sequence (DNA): TGTGCCAGCGGTAGACAGGGGAATCAGCCCCAGCATTTT. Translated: CASGRQGNQPQHF.

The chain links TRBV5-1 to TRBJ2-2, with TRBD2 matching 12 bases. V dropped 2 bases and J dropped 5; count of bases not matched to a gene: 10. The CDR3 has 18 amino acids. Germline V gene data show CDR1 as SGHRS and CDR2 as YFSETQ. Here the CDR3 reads CASSLAASGGERTGELFF. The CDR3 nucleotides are TGCGCCAGCAGCTTAGCGGCTAGCGGGGGGGAACGGACCGGGGAGCTGTTTTTT. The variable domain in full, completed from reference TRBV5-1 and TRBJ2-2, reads KAGVTQTPRYLIKTRGQQVTLSCSPISGHRSVSWYQQTPGQGLQFLFEYFSETQRNKGNFPGRFSGRQFSNSRSEMNVSTLELGDSALYLCASSLAASGGERTGELFFGEGSRLTVL.

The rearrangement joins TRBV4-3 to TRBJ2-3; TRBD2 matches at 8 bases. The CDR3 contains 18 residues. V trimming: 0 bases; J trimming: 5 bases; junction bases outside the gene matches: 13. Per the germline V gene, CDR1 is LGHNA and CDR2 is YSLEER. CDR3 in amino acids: CASSQEWVERELRDTQYF. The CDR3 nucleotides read TGCGCCAGCAGCCAAGAATGGGTGGAGCGGGAGTTGAGAGATACGCAGTATTTT.

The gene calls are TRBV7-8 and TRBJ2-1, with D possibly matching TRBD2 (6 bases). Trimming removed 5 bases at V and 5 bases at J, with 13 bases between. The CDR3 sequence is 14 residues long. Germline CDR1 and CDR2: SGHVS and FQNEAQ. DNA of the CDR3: TGTGCCAGCAGCGCCCGGGAGAACCACAATGAGCAGTTCTTC. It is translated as CASSARENHNEQFF.

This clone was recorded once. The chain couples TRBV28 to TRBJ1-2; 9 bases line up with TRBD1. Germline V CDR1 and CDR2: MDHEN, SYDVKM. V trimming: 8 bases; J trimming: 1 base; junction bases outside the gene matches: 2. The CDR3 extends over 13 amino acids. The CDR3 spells CASGTGFNYGYTF. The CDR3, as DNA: TGTGCCAGCGGGACAGGGTTTAACTATGGCTACACCTTC.

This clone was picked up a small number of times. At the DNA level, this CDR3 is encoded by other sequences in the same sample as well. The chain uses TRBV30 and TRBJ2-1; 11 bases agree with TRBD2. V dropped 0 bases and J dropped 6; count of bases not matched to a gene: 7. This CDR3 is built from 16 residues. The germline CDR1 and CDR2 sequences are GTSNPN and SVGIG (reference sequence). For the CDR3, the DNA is TGTGCCTGGAGTGTGGAGGTAGCGGGAGGGCCCAATGAGCAGTTCTTC. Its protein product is CAWSVEVAGGPNEQFF.

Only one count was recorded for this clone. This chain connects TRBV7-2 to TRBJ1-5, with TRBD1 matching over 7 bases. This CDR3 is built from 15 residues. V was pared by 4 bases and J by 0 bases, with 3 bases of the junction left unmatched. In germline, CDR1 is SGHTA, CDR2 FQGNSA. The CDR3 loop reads CASSWTGYSNQPQHF. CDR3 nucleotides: TGTGCCAGCAGCTGGACAGGTTATAGCAATCAGCCCCAGCATTTT.

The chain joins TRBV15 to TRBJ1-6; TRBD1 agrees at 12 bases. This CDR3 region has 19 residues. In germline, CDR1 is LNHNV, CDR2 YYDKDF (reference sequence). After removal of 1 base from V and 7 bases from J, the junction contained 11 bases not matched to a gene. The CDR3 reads CATSRGYRGQGAWNSPLHF. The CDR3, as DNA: TGTGCCACCAGCAGAGGGTACCGGGGACAGGGGGCCTGGAATTCACCCCTCCACTTT.

The chain's CDR3 is CASSVEGGMWAEAFF. CDR3 bases: TGTGCCAGCAGCGTAGAAGGAGGGATGTGGGCTGAAGCTTTCTTT. The chain employs TRBV9 and TRBJ1-1, with D uncertain. Germline V gives CDR1 SGDLS, CDR2 YYNGEE. The CDR3 is 15 amino acids. Between the trimmed V and J ends, which lost 0 bases and 6 bases, there was a span of 15 bases.

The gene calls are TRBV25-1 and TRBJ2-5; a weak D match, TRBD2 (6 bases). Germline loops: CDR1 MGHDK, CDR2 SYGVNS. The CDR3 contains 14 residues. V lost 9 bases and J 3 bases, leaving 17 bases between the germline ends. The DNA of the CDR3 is TGTGCCAGAAAGCGACTAGTACTTGAAGAGACCCAGTACTTC. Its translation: CARKRLVLEETQYF.

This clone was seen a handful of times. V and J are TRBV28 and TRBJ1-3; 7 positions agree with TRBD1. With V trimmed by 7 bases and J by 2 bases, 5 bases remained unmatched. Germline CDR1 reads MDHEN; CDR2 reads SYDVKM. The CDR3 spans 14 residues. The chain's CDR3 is CASNDDRAGNTIYF. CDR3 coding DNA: TGTGCCAGCAACGATGACAGGGCTGGAAACACCATATATTTT.

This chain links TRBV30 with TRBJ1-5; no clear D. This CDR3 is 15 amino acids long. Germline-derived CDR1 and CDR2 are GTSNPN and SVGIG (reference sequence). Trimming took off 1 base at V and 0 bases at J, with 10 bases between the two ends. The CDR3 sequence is CAWSATSTSNQPQHF. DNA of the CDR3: TGTGCCTGGAGTGCGACAAGTACTAGCAATCAGCCCCAGCATTTT.